This T cell receptor (beta chain) is drawn from a study of shared clonotypes between healthy human individuals. Study-wide results and limits: Exclusively blood specimens were collected; tissue repertoires likely differ. The low donor count limited represented genetic and exposure-history diversity.

CD45RO-negative CD8 cells positively selected for CCR7 made up the naive population, which excluded terminally differentiated effector memory CD45RA+ cells. V was cut by 6 bases and J by 3 bases, with 14 bases left in between. Per the germline V gene, CDR1 is SNHLY and CDR2 is FYNNEI. The CDR3 covers 14 residues. The count of this clone is one. Its antigen remains unknown. The assay was immunoSEQ multiplex PCR, and TCRdb's table has in-frame clones only and misses some. The sample comprises about 590,000 clones, less than 97% of which are singletons, and about 0.11% rests with the top ten. This receptor was identified in a young woman in good health. The sample consisted of naive CD8+ T cells sorted from blood. The chain joins TRBV2 to TRBJ1-2; D is possibly TRBD1 (5 bases). In nucleotides, the CDR3 is TGTGCCAGCAGGCCGGCGGAAGGGGACTATGGCTACACCTTC. It specifies CASRPAEGDYGYTF.